This T cell receptor (beta chain) was retrieved from a study of OX40 agonist ivuxolimab in advanced cancers. Study summary: At approximately 80% male, the cohort had a mean age of approximately 60 years, ranging from about 20 to 79. Findings of the study overall: Clonal expansion by week 6 occurred in CD4+ and CD8+ blood T cells (at 0.1 to 3.0 mg/kg).

Per germline, CDR1 SGHNT and CDR2 YYREEE (reference sequence). The CDR3 length is 16 residues. V shed 6 bases and J shed 6 bases, with 22 bases lying between them. Blood samples were obtained at baseline, cycle 4 day 1, and cycle 7 day 1. This clone was observed a few times. Its antigen is unidentified. Generated by immunoSEQ multiplex PCR, the TCRdb table keeps only in-frame clones and is missing some. The sample shows 30,000 to 45,000 clones, more than 60% of them seen only once. The source is an adult with an advanced solid tumor such as melanoma, head and neck, liver or kidney cancer. V is TRBV5-4 and J is TRBJ2-1; D perhaps matches TRBD2 (5 bases). Source: CD4+ or CD8+ T cells sorted from blood, taken in a trial of the OX40 agonist ivuxolimab. CDR3 sequence reads: CASTNNFMDGLNEQFF. CDR3 nucleotides: TGTGCCAGCACCAACAACTTCATGGACGGACTCAATGAGCAGTTCTTC.